The next 20 T cell receptor beta chains were all read from a single sample in a study of Ad26.COV2.S vaccination and SARS-CoV-2 variants. Clones were sequenced by immunoSEQ multiplex PCR, and TCRdb holds only the in-frame ones, with some missing. The sample has over 400,000 clones, about 88% seen once; the top ten hold just over 2.5%. Treatment described: some 19 received Ad26.COV2.S at low or high dose, single or two shots; about five received placebo; per-sample allocation not given. Vaccine and placebo recipients were sampled on day 63 after the first injection. The specimen was peripheral blood, collected in a trial of Ad26.COV2.S vaccine versus placebo. These receptors originate from a person between 18 and 65 years old who received the Ad26.COV2.S COVID-19 vaccine or a placebo.

The sample holds one count of this clone. This chain links TRBV24-1 with TRBJ2-1; D is unresolved. Trimming removed 0 bases at V and 2 bases at J, with 10 bases between. This CDR3 comprises 16 residues. In germline, CDR1 is KGHDR, CDR2 SFDVKD. CDR3 amino acids: CATSDLQDSAYNEQFF. Written as DNA, the CDR3 is TGTGCCACCAGTGATTTGCAAGACTCAGCCTACAATGAGCAGTTCTTC.

The chain joins TRBV18 to TRBJ1-4, with D perhaps matching TRBD1 (5 bases). Trimming pared 2 bases from V and 3 bases from J, leaving 7 bases between. Germline V gene lookup returns CDR1 KGHSH and CDR2 LQKENI. This CDR3 has 14 amino acids. The CDR3 loop reads CASSPGAPNEKLFF. The CDR3 DNA sequence: TGTGCCAGCTCACCAGGGGCACCTAATGAAAAACTGTTTTTT.

The chain has TRBV5-6 and TRBJ1-3; D unclear. The V and J ends lost 0 bases and 0 bases respectively, with 7 bases between them. The CDR3 has 15 amino acids. The germline gives CDR1 SGHDT, CDR2 YYEEEE. The CDR3 nucleotides are TGTGCCAGCAGCTTGGGAGAGGCCTCTGGAAACACCATATATTTT. It encodes CASSLGEASGNTIYF.

Comment on this clone: Other DNA sequences from this sample encode an identical CDR3 as well. This rearrangement joins TRBV7-2 to TRBJ1-5; D remains ambiguous. Trimming stripped 1 base from V and 5 bases from J, with 6 bases between. The CDR3 runs to 13 residues. Germline V gene sequence: CDR1 SGHTA, CDR2 FQGNSA. The CDR3 DNA follows: TGTGCCAGCAGCTTAGGGGGATATCAGCCCCAGCATTTT. It specifies CASSLGGYQPQHF.

The chain couples TRBV28 to TRBJ2-7; TRBD2 matches 9 bases. This CDR3 contains 14 residues. Germline CDR1 MDHEN, CDR2 SYDVKM. V lost 10 bases, J lost 6 bases, and 13 bases stayed unmatched. The CDR3 coding sequence is TGTGCCACGCAAAGGGCGGGGGGGGATTTCGAGCAGTACTTC. Protein: CATQRAGGDFEQYF.

CDR3: CASSLTAYGYTF. The DNA for the CDR3 is TGTGCCAGCAGCTTAACAGCCTATGGCTACACCTTC. The genes are TRBV5-6 and TRBJ1-2; D ambiguous. This CDR3 is 12 amino acids long. Trimming took 2 bases from V and 4 from J, leaving 6 bases between them. Germline V gives CDR1 SGHDT, CDR2 YYEEEE.

This rearrangement joins TRBV6-5 to TRBJ1-2; D gene unclear. The CDR3 extends over 15 amino acids. V was clipped by 0 bases and J by 3 bases, with 11 bases between them. CDR1 and CDR2 (germline): MNHEY, SVGAGI. CDR3 residues: CASSYSMVADYGYTF. The DNA for the CDR3 is TGTGCCAGCAGTTACTCGATGGTGGCAGACTATGGCTACACCTTC.

The chain recombines TRBV19 with TRBJ2-2; TRBD1 agrees at 8 bases. The V and J ends lost 11 bases and 6 bases, in that order; junction bases with no gene match: 11. Germline V gene lookup returns CDR1 LNHDA and CDR2 SQIVND (reference sequence). CDR3 length: 14 amino acids. In DNA, the CDR3 is TGTGCCTCAGATGGGGCAGGGGGCTCCGGGGAGCTGTTTTTT. It translates to CASDGAGGSGELFF.

This chain connects TRBV5-1 to TRBJ2-4; D call uncertain. Trimming shortened V by 0 bases and J by 12 bases, and 13 bases separated the two germline ends. Germline lookup yields CDR1 SGHRS and CDR2 YFSETQ. The CDR3 is made up of 13 amino acids. CDR3 sequence reads: CASSLAGSEAQYF. The CDR3 DNA follows: TGCGCCAGCAGCTTGGCCGGGTCCGAGGCTCAGTACTTC.

This chain links TRBV5-1 with TRBJ1-1; no definite D call. The CDR3 length is 14 residues. Between the trimmed V and J ends, which lost 6 bases and 0 bases, there was a span of 12 bases. CDR1 and CDR2 (germline): SGHRS, YFSETQ. CDR3 sequence reads: CASTSTVLNTEAFF. CDR3 coding DNA: TGCGCCAGCACCTCGACCGTTTTGAACACTGAAGCTTTCTTT.

The chain joins TRBV9 to TRBJ1-1, with TRBD1 matching over 7 bases. Germline CDR1 reads SGDLS; CDR2 reads YYNGEE. Losses at the gene ends were 4 bases for V and 5 bases for J; bases not matched to a gene: 8. The CDR3 is 14 amino acids. CDR3 nucleotides: TGTGCCAGCAGCCCCGCCCCGGACAGGACTGAAGCTTTCTTT. Protein sequence: CASSPAPDRTEAFF.

This chain joins TRBV27 and TRBJ2-1; 10 bases map to TRBD2. The J segment lost 8 bases and the V segment lost 5 bases, leaving 6 bases of the junction unmatched. The CDR3 contains 14 residues. Germline V gene lookup returns CDR1 MNHEY and CDR2 SMNVEV (reference sequence). For the CDR3, the DNA is TGTGCCAGCAGTCGATTAGCGGGAGGCCATGAGCAGTTCTTC. Its protein is CASSRLAGGHEQFF.

The chain uses TRBV7-9 and TRBJ2-1; unclear D gene. The CDR3 extends over 12 amino acids. Germline V gene data show CDR1 as SEHNR and CDR2 as FQNEAQ (reference sequence). Deletions cut 5 bases from V and 6 bases from J, with 8 bases between. The chain's CDR3 is CASSPDFNEQFF. The CDR3 nucleotides read TGTGCCAGCAGCCCAGACTTCAATGAGCAGTTCTTC.

CDR3 DNA sequence: TGTGCTAGTGGTCGCGAATGGATCGGGTTCTTC. This codes for CASGREWIGFF. The chain is built from TRBV12-5 and TRBJ2-1; unclear D gene. Germline CDR1 LGHNT, CDR2 FRNRAP. V dropped 5 bases and J dropped 15 bases, with 14 bases sitting between them. CDR3 length: 11 amino acids.

The rearrangement joins TRBV21-1 to TRBJ2-6; the table's D gene call, TRBD1, was not cross checked with the DNA. TRBV21-1 is deemed a pseudogene. The CDR3 covers 22 residues. The CDR3 reads CASSWSHPGQGANISGANVLTF. The CDR3, as DNA: TGTGCCAGCAGCTGGAGCCATCCGGGACAGGGGGCGAATATCTCTGGGGCCAACGTCCTGACTTTC.

The table lists this clone with a few counts. The chain carries TRBV5-1 and TRBJ2-5; TRBD2 agrees at 12 bases. This CDR3 region has 21 residues. V shed 2 bases, J shed 0 bases, and the junction held 17 bases outside the gene matches. Germline V lookup: CDR1 SGHRS, CDR2 YFSETQ. The CDR3 spells CASSLLAGGIDPKTHQETQYF. CDR3 DNA: TGCGCCAGCAGCTTACTAGCGGGGGGAATAGATCCCAAAACACACCAAGAGACCCAGTACTTC.

The chain joins TRBV5-5 to TRBJ2-3; weak D call: TRBD2 (6 bases). In germline, CDR1 is SGHKS, CDR2 YYEKEE (reference sequence). There are 17 residues in the CDR3. V dropped 2 bases and J dropped 2 bases, with 18 bases sitting between them. CDR3 sequence: CASSFLGSGRNTDTQYF. The DNA of the CDR3 is TGTGCCAGCAGCTTTTTAGGGAGCGGGCGAAACACAGATACGCAGTATTTT.

V usage is TRBV5-6 and J usage is TRBJ2-5; 10 nucleotides match TRBD2. Trimming removed 0 bases from V and 4 bases from J; junction bases left unmatched: 9. The CDR3 has 17 amino acids. Germline CDR1 and CDR2: SGHDT and YYEEEE. The CDR3 is CASSLETSSGRPETQYF. DNA for the CDR3: TGTGCCAGCAGCTTGGAGACCTCTAGCGGGAGACCAGAGACCCAGTACTTC.

The rearrangement links TRBV6-6 to TRBJ1-4, with 9 nucleotides matching TRBD1. The germline V gene encodes CDR1 MNHNY and CDR2 SVGAGI (reference sequence). Trimming removed 5 bases from V and 5 bases from J; junction bases left unmatched: 12. The CDR3 totals 17 residues. The CDR3, as DNA: TGTGCCAGCAGTCTCTGGAAGGGGACAGGGAGGAATGAAAAACTGTTTTTT. This sequence encodes CASSLWKGTGRNEKLFF.

The chain links TRBV5-4 to TRBJ1-2, with D maybe TRBD1 (5 bases). V gave up 1 base and J gave up 5 bases, with 6 bases separating them. In germline, CDR1 is SGHNT, CDR2 YYREEE (reference sequence). The CDR3 spans 12 residues. This CDR3 is CASSLSGYGYTF. CDR3 nucleotides: TGTGCCAGCAGCTTGTCAGGGTATGGCTACACCTTC. The variable domain in full, completed from reference TRBV5-4 and TRBJ1-2, reads ETGVTQSPTHLIKTRGQQVTLRCSSQSGHNTVSWYQQALGQGPQFIFQYYREEENGRGNFPPRFSGLQFPNYSSELNVNALELDDSALYLCASSLSGYGYTFGSGTRLTVV.